This T cell receptor beta chain emerged from a study of blood T cell repertoires in COVID-19. Method: immunoSEQ multiplex PCR; TCRdb's copy keeps in-frame clones and lacks some. The sample consists of 60,000 to 70,000 clones, 86% of them appearing once. Sequenced sample: peripheral blood. The origin of this receptor is a man aged 40-55 years with COVID-19, enrolled during active disease.

CDR3 sequence: CASRATSGGAWETQYF. The CDR3 DNA sequence: TGTGCCAGTAGGGCGACTAGCGGGGGGGCCTGGGAGACCCAGTACTTC. The rearrangement links TRBV19 to TRBJ2-5; 14 bases are shared with TRBD2. With V trimmed by 6 bases and J by 5 bases, 8 bases remained unmatched. The CDR3 contains 16 residues. Germline V gene sequence: CDR1 LNHDA, CDR2 SQIVND (reference sequence). Full variable domain (rest looked up from reference TRBV19 and TRBJ2-5): DGGITQSPKYLFRKEGQNVTLSCEQNLNHDAMYWYRQDPGQGLRLIYYSQIVNDFQKGDIAEGYSVSREKKESFPLTVTSAQKNPTAFYLCASRATSGGAWETQYFGPGTRLLVL.